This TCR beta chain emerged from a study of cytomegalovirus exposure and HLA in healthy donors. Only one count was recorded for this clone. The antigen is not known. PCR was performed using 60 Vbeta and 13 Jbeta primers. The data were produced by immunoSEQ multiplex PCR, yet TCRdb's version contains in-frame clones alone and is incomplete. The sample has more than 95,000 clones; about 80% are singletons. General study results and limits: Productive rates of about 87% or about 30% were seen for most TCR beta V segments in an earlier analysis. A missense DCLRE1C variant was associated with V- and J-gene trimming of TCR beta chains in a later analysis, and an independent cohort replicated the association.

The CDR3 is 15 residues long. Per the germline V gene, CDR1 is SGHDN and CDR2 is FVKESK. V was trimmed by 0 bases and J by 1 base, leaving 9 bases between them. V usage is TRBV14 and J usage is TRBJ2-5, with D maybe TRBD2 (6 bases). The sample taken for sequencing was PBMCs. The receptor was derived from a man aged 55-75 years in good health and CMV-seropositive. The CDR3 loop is CASSQELGGQETQYF. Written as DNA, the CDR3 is TGTGCCAGCAGCCAAGAATTGGGGGGCCAAGAGACCCAGTACTTC.